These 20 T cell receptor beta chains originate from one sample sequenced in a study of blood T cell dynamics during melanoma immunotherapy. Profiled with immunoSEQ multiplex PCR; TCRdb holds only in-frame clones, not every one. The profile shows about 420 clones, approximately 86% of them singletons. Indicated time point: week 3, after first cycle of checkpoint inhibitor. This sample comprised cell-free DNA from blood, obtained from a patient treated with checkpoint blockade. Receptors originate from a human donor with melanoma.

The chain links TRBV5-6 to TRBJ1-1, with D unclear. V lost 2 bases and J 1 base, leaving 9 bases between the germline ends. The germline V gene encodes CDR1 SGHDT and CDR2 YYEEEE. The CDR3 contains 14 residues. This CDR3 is CASSFQQPNTEAFF. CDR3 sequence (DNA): TGTGCCAGCAGCTTCCAACAGCCGAACACTGAAGCTTTCTTT. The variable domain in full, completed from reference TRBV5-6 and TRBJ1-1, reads DAGVTQSPTHLIKTRGQQVTLRCSPKSGHDTVSWYQQALGQGPQFIFQYYEEEERQRGNFPDRFSGHQFPNYSSELNVNALLLGDSALYLCASSFQQPNTEAFFGQGTRLTVV.

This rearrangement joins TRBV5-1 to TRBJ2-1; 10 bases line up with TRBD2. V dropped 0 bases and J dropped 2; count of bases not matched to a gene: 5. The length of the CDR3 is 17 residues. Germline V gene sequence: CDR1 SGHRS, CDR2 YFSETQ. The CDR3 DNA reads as TGCGCCAGCAGCTTGGGAAATAGCGGGGGGACCTACAATGAGCAGTTCTTC. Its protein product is CASSLGNSGGTYNEQFF.

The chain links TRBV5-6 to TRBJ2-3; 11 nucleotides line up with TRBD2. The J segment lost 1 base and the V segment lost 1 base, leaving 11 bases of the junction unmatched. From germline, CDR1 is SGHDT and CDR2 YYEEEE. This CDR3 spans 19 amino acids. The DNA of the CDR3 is TGTGCCAGCAGCTTGTATTTGACTAGCGGGGAACAGGGCACAGATACGCAGTATTTT. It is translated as CASSLYLTSGEQGTDTQYF.

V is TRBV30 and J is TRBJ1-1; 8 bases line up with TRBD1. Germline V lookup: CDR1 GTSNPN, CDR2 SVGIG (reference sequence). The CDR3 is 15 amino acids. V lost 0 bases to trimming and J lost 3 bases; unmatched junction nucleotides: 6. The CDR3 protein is CAWSVGATGDTEAFF. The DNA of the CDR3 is TGTGCCTGGAGTGTAGGAGCGACAGGGGACACTGAAGCTTTCTTT. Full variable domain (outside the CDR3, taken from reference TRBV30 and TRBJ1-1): SQTIHQWPATLVQPVGSPLSLECTVEGTSNPNLYWYRQAAGRGLQLLFYSVGIGQISSEVPQNLSASRPQDRQFILSSKKLLLSDSGFYLCAWSVGATGDTEAFFGQGTRLTVV.

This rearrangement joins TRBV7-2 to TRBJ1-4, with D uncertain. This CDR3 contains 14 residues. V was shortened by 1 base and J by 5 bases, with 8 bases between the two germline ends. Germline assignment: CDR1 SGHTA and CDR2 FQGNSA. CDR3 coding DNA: TGTGCCAGCAGCTTAGGCAGGATGAATGAAAAACTGTTTTTT. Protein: CASSLGRMNEKLFF. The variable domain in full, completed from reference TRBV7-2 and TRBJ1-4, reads GAGVSQSPSNKVTEKGKDVELRCDPISGHTALYWYRQSLGQGLEFLIYFQGNSAPDKSGLPSDRFSAERTGGSVSTLTIQRTQQEDSAVYLCASSLGRMNEKLFFGSGTQLSVL.

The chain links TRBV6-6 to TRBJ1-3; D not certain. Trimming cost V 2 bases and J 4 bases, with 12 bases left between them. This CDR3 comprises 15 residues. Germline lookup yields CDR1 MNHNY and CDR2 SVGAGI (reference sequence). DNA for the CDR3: TGTGCCAGCAGTTACCCGGGGAGGGCAGGAAACACCATATATTTT. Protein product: CASSYPGRAGNTIYF.

This CDR3 reads CASSGGRNGELFF. The CDR3 coding sequence is TGTGCCAGCAGCGGGGGGAGGAACGGGGAGCTGTTTTTT. The rearrangement links TRBV11-1 to TRBJ2-2; tentatively, D is TRBD2 (6 bases). Germline V gives CDR1 SGHAT, CDR2 FQDESV (reference sequence). V shed 5 bases and J shed 7 bases, with 11 bases lying between them. This CDR3 comprises 13 residues.

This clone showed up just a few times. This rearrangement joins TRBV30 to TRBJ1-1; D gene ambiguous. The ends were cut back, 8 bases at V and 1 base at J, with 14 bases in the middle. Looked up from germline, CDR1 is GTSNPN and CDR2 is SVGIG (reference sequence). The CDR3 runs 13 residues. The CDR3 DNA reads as TGTGCCCGACGGCGGCCCCAGAACACTGAAGCTTTCTTT. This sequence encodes CARRRPQNTEAFF.

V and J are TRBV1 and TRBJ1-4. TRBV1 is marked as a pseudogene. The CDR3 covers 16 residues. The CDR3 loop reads CTSSHGGIATNEKLFF. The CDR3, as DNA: TGCACCAGCAGCCACGGGGGCATTGCAACTAATGAAAAACTGTTTTTT.

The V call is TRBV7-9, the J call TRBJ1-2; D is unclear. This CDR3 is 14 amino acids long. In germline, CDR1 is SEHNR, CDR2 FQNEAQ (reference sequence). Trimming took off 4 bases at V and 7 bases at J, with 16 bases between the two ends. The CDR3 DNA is TGTGCCAGCAGCTCCCCGGAGAGGGCAACTGGCTACACCTTC. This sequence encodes CASSSPERATGYTF.

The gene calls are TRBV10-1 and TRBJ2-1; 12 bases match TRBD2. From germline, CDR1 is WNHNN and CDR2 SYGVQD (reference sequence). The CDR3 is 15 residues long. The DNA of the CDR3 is TGCCCGAGGCTAGCGGGGGGGCCGGAATACAATGAGCAGTTCTTC. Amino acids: CPRLAGGPEYNEQFF.

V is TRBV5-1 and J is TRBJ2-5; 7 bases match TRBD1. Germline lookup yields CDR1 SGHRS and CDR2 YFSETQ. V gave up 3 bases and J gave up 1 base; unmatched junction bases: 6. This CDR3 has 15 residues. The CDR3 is CASSSDRVGQETQYF. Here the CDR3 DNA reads TGCGCCAGCAGCTCCGACAGGGTCGGCCAAGAGACCCAGTACTTC.

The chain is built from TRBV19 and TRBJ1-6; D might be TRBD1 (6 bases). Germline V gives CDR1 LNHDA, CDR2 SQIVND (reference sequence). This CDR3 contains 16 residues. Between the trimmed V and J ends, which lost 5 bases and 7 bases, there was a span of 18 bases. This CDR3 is CASSSDTGSLNSPLHF. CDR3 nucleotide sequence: TGTGCCAGTAGTTCGGACACAGGGAGTCTCAATTCACCCCTCCACTTT. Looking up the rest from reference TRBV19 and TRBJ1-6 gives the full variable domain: DGGITQSPKYLFRKEGQNVTLSCEQNLNHDAMYWYRQDPGQGLRLIYYSQIVNDFQKGDIAEGYSVSREKKESFPLTVTSAQKNPTAFYLCASSSDTGSLNSPLHFGNGTRLTVT.

The CDR3 nucleotides read TGTGCCAGCAGCGCTTACCCCAGGGGACAGCGGGGGGCCAATGAGCAGTTCTTC. Its protein is CASSAYPRGQRGANEQFF. This rearrangement joins TRBV11-2 to TRBJ2-1; 9 bases are shared with TRBD2. Per germline, CDR1 SGHAT and CDR2 FQNNGV. The CDR3 has 18 amino acids. J was trimmed by 6 bases and V by 5 bases; bases with no gene match: 17.

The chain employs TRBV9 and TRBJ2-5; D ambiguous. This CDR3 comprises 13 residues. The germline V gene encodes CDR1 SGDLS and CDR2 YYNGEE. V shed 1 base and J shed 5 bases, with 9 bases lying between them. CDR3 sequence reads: CASSVNPEETQYF. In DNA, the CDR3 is TGTGCCAGCAGCGTAAATCCTGAGGAGACCCAGTACTTC.

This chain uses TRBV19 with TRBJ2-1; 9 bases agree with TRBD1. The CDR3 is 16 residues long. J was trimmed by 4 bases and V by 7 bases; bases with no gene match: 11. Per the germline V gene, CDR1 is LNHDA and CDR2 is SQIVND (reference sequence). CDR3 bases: TGTGCCAGTACCGATGGGAGGGGACAGGGATACAATGAGCAGTTCTTC. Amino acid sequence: CASTDGRGQGYNEQFF.

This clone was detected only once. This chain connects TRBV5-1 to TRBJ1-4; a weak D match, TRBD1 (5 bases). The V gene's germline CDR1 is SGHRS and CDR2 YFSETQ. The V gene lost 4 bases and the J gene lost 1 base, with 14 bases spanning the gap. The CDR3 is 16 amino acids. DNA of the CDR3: TGCGCCAGCAGCACCCGGGCCCAGGGAACTAATGAAAAACTGTTTTTT. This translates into CASSTRAQGTNEKLFF.

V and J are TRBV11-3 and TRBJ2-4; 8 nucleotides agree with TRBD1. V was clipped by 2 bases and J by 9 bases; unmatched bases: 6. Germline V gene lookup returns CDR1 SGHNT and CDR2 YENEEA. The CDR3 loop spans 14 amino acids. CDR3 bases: TGTGCCAGCAGCTTATTCCAGGGGGCACCCATTCAGTACTTC. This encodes CASSLFQGAPIQYF.

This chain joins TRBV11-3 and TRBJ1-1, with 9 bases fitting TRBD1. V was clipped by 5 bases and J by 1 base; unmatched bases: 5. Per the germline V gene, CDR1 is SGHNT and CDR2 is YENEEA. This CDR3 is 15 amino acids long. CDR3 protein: CASSPSGQGNTEAFF. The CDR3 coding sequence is TGTGCCAGCAGCCCTTCGGGACAGGGGAACACTGAAGCTTTCTTT.

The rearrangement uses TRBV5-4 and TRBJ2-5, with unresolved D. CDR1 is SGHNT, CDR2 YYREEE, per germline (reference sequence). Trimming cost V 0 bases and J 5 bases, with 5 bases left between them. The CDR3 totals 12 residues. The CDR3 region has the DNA TGTGCCAGCAGCTTGGAATCCGAGACCCAGTACTTC. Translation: CASSLESETQYF.